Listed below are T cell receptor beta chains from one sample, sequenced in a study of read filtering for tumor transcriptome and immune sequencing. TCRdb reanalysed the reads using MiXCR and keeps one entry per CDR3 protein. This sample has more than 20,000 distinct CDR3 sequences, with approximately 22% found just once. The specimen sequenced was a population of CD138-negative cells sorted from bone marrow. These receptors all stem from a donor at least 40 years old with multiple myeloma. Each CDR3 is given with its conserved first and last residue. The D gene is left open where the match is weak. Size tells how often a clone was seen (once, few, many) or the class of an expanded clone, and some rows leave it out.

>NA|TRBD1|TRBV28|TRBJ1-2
TGTGCCAGCAGTTTCCCAGAGACAGGGTACTATGGCTACACCTTC
CASSFPETGYYGYTF
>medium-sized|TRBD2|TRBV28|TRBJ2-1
TGTGCCTGCCGCAAGCGGGAGGTATCCAATGAGCAGTTCTTC
CACRKREVSNEQFF
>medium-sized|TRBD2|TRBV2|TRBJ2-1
TGTGCCAGCAGTGATGGGAGGGCTCGCTCCTACAATGAGCAGTTCTTC
CASSDGRARSYNEQFF
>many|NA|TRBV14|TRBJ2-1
TGTGCCAGCAGCCAAGATTGGGCGTACAATGAGCAGTTCTTC
CASSQDWAYNEQFF
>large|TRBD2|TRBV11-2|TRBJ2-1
TGTGCCAGCAGCTTTTTAGCGGGGGGGGGGTACAATGAGCAGTTCTTC
CASSFLAGGGYNEQFF
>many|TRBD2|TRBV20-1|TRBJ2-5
TGCAGTGCTGACGGACTAGCGGGGGAGCAAGAGACCCAGTACTTC
CSADGLAGEQETQYF
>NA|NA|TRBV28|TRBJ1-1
TGTGCCAGCAGGGACAGCTTGGACACTGACGCTTTCTTT
CASRDSLDTDAFF
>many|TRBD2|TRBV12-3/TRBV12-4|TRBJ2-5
TGTGCCAGCAGTTTAGAGGGAGGGGAGACCCAGTACTTC
CASSLEGGETQYF
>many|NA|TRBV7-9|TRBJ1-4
TGTGCCAGCAGTTTCACTGCGGGGACTAATGAAAAACTGTTTTTT
CASSFTAGTNEKLFF
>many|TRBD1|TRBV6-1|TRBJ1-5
TGTGCCAGCAGGCAACAGGGGGCATACAATCAGCCCCAGCATTTT
CASRQQGAYNQPQHF
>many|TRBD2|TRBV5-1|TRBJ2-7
TGCGCCAGCAGCTTGGACGTGGGACTAGCGGTCCCCCCGTACGAGCAGTACTTC
CASSLDVGLAVPPYEQYF
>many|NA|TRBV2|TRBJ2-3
TGTGCCAGCAAAGACCCCGAGCGGCCTACGCAGTATTTT
CASKDPERPTQYF
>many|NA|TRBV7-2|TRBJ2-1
TGTGCCAGCAGCTTAGCGCGGGGGCTCTACAATGAGCAGTTCTTC
CASSLARGLYNEQFF
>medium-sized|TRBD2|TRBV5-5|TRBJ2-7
TGTGCCAGCAGCTTGGACCTAGCGGCGGGCGAGCAGTACTTC
CASSLDLAAGEQYF
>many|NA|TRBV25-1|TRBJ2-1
TGTGCCAGCAGTGACCCACTCCCGAGTGAGCAGTTCTTC
CASSDPLPSEQFF
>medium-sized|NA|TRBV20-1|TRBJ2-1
TGCAGTGCTCCCGACCCCCGCAATGAGCAGTTCTTC
CSAPDPRNEQFF
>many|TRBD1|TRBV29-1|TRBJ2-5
TGCAGCGTGCGGGCAGGGGGTGGAGAGACCCAGTACTTC
CSVRAGGGETQYF
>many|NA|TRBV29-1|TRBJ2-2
TGCAGCGTCGTAGTAGCTGGAAGGGGGGAGCTGTTTTTT
CSVVVAGRGELFF
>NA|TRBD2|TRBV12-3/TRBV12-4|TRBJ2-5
TGTGCCAGCAGTCTGGGACTAGCGGGGGATATGAGGGAGACCCAGTACTTC
CASSLGLAGDMRETQYF
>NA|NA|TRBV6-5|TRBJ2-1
TGTGCCAGCAGTTACATGGCAGGGTCCGGGGGCCATGAGCAGTTCTTC
CASSYMAGSGGHEQFF
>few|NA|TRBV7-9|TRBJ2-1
TGTGCCAGCAGCCAAGGGGGACGGAATGAGCAGTTCTTC
CASSQGGRNEQFF
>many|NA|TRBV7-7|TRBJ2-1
TGTGCTAGCAGCTTAGGCCTAGCGCGGAATGAGCAGTTCTTC
CASSLGLARNEQFF
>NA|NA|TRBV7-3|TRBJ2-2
TGTGCCAGCAGCCGCGGGGCCGGGGAGCTGTTTTTT
CASSRGAGELFF
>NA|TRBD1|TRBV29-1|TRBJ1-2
TGCAGCGTCGACTGGACAGGGCTCGGCTACACCTTC
CSVDWTGLGYTF
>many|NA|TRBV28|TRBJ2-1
TGTGCCAGCAGTTTCAGGGGGGATGAGCAGTTCTTC
CASSFRGDEQFF
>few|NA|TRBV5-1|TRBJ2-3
TGCGCCAGCAGCGCAAACACAGGAACTAGCACAGATACGCAGTATTTT
CASSANTGTSTDTQYF
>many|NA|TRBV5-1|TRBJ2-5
TGCGCCAGCAGCTTGGCCAGAGGGGAGACCCAGTACTTC
CASSLARGETQYF
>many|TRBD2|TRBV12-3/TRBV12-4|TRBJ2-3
TGTGCCAGCAGACCGAAACTAGCGTTTTCAGATACGCAGTATTTT
CASRPKLAFSDTQYF
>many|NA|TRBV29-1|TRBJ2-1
TGCAGCGTGGCAACGATCTCCTACAATGAGCAGTTCTTC
CSVATISYNEQFF
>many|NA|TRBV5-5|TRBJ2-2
TGTGCCAGCAAGTGGAGCTCGAACACCGGGGAGCTGTTTTTT
CASKWSSNTGELFF
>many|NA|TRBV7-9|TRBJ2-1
TGTGCCAGCAGCTTACAATACAATGAGCAGTTCTTC
CASSLQYNEQFF
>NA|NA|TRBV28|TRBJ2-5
TGCGCCAGCAGTTTGGGTCGGGAGATCCAGTACTTC
CASSLGREIQYF
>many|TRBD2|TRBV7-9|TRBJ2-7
TGTGCCAGCACGCGGGTGGGGGGACTAGCGGGAGCTACCTACGAGCAGTACTTC
CASTRVGGLAGATYEQYF
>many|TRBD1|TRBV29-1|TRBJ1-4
TGCAGCGTGCGAGGACAGGCCGGGTCTAATGAAAAACTGTTTTTT
CSVRGQAGSNEKLFF
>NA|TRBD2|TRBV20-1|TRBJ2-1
TGCAGTGCCGAAACTAGCGGCAATGAGCAGTTCTTC
CSAETSGNEQFF
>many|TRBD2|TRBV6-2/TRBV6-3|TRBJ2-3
TGTGCCAGCAGTTACCACAGCGGGAGCTGGGACACAGATACGCAGTATTTT
CASSYHSGSWDTDTQYF
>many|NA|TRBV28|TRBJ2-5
TGTGCCAGCAGTTTTTTAGGGCCGGGTAGAGAGACCCAGTACTTC
CASSFLGPGRETQYF
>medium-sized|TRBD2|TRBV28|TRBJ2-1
TGTGCCAGCAGTTCAATCGCCGGGACTAGCGGTCCTCAGAGCTCCTACAATGAGCAGTTCTTC
CASSSIAGTSGPQSSYNEQFF
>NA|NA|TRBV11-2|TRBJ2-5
TGTGCCAGCAGCTCGTCTGGGCGGAAGGGAGAGACCCAGTACTTC
CASSSSGRKGETQYF
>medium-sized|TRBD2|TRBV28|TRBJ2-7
TGTGCCAGCAGTGACGGAGGGGGTAGCGGGAGGGCCTACGAGCAGTACTTC
CASSDGGGSGRAYEQYF
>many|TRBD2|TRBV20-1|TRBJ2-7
TGCAGTGCTACCCCCTCGGAAGCGGGAGTCTCCTACGAGCAGTACTTC
CSATPSEAGVSYEQYF
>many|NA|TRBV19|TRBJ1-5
TGTGCCAGTGACAGCCGGCGGAGCAATCAGCCCCAGCATTTT
CASDSRRSNQPQHF
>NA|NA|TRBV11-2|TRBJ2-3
TGTGCCAGCAGCTTAGAAGCCAGCACAGATACGCAGTATTTT
CASSLEASTDTQYF
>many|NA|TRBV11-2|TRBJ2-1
TGTGCCAGCAGCTTCCTCATCAGTGAGAATGAGCAGTTCTTC
CASSFLISENEQFF
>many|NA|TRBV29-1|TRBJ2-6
TGCAGCGTTGGATCTTCTGGGGCCAACGTCCTGACTTTC
CSVGSSGANVLTF
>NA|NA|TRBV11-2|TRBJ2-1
TGTCCCAGCATCTTATTTCCCTTCACGGGATACAATGAGCAGTTCTTC
CPSILFPFTGYNEQFF
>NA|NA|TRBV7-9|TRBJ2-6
TGTGCCAGCAGCCCGGGGCCTGGGGCCAACGTCCTGACTTTC
CASSPGPGANVLTF